The clone carrying this T cell receptor (beta chain) occurred a few times. TCRbeta library preparation incorporated unique molecular identifiers. Using its own MiXCR run on the PCR reads, TCRdb lists one record per CDR3 protein. This table holds about 240,000 distinct CDR3 sequences, more than 10% found once. After removal of 2 bases from V and 3 bases from J, the junction contained 7 bases not matched to a gene. Germline-derived CDR1 and CDR2 are SGHDT and YYEEEE. This CDR3 region has 16 residues. This sample was taken from a study of T-cell reconstitution after alpha-beta-depleted transplantation in children.

Here the sequenced sample was PBMCs from the stem cell graft donor, taken from the stem cell graft. The rearrangement uses TRBV5-6 and TRBJ2-2; 7 bases are a match to TRBD1. The clonotype was recovered from a human donor who donated a stem cell graft to a child with acute lymphoblastic leukemia. The CDR3 sequence is CASSFGTAIYTGELFF. CDR3 sequence (DNA): TGTGCCAGCAGCTTCGGGACAGCTATCTACACCGGGGAGCTGTTTTTT.